The 23 T cell receptor beta chains reported below all come from one sample, sequenced in a study of identifying expanded T cells in peripheral blood (dated by TCRdb to about 2019). To prepare the library, the immunoSEQ multiplex PCR assay was applied. In TCRdb, the immuneACCESS table is reduced to in-frame sequences with V and J assigned. These tables do not hold every clone; where another copy was compared, an unresolved V gene accounts for under half, and the others remain unexplained. For this sample there are about 94,000 clones; around 90% appear just once. Clones ranked in the top ten supply approximately 5.3% of the sample. The sequenced sample consisted of blood. The receptors stem from a person between 18 and 69 years old in good health.

The chain recombines TRBV5-1 with TRBJ2-2; TRBD1 or TRBD2 may be the D gene (5 bases each). This CDR3 region has 13 residues. The V and J ends lost 1 base and 5 bases respectively, with 6 bases between them. Germline lookup yields CDR1 SGHRS and CDR2 YFSETQ. DNA for the CDR3: TGCGCCAGCAGCTTGTGGGGGACCGGGGAGCTGTTTTTT. Translation: CASSLWGTGELFF. Drawing the rest from reference TRBV5-1 and TRBJ2-2, the complete variable domain is KAGVTQTPRYLIKTRGQQVTLSCSPISGHRSVSWYQQTPGQGLQFLFEYFSETQRNKGNFPGRFSGRQFSNSRSEMNVSTLELGDSALYLCASSLWGTGELFFGEGSRLTVL.

The chain employs TRBV12-5 and TRBJ2-5, with D possibly being TRBD1 (6 bases). Germline values: CDR1 LGHNT, CDR2 FRNRAP. CDR3 length: 13 residues. V was pared by 7 bases and J by 4 bases, with 13 bases between. In DNA form, the CDR3 reads TGTGCTAGTGCCCCATCAGGGGCAGAGACCCAGTACTTC. As protein: CASAPSGAETQYF.

This clone was detected ten times or more. The genes are TRBV30 and TRBJ1-1; a weak D match, TRBD1 (6 bases). CDR3 size: 14 residues. Germline values: CDR1 GTSNPN, CDR2 SVGIG (reference sequence). V dropped 5 bases and J dropped 5 bases, with 18 bases sitting between them. The CDR3 DNA is TGTGCCTGGGCGACAGGAGCCGGGAGTACTGAAGCTTTCTTT. Translation: CAWATGAGSTEAFF.

The V gene is TRBV12-5, the J gene TRBJ1-2; no clear D gene. V shed 5 bases and J shed 2 bases, with 12 bases lying between them. The CDR3 has 14 amino acids. From germline, CDR1 is LGHNT and CDR2 FRNRAP. The CDR3, as DNA: TGTGCTAGTGGTCGGCCCGGGAGCAACTATGGCTACACCTTC. It is translated as CASGRPGSNYGYTF.

The rearrangement uses TRBV27 and TRBJ1-4, with a tentative D call TRBD1 (6 bases). Germline lookup yields CDR1 MNHEY and CDR2 SMNVEV (reference sequence). This CDR3 is 15 amino acids long. The V end lost 5 bases, the J end lost 0 bases, and 10 bases lay between the germline ends. The CDR3 is CASSPYRATNEKLFF. The DNA for the CDR3 is TGTGCCAGCAGTCCCTACAGGGCAACTAATGAAAAACTGTTTTTT. The full variable domain, in which reference TRBV27 and TRBJ1-4 provide the parts outside the CDR3, is EAQVTQNPRYLITVTGKKLTVTCSQNMNHEYMSWYRQDPGLGLRQIYYSMNVEVTDKGDVPEGYKVSRKEKRNFPLILESPSPNQTSLYFCASSPYRATNEKLFFGSGTQLSVL.

J is TRBJ1-2 and V is TRBV6-6, with a possible D match to TRBD1 (5 bases). V shed 6 bases and J shed 3 bases, with 11 bases lying between them. Germline loops: CDR1 MNHNY, CDR2 SVGAGI (reference sequence). There are 13 residues in the CDR3. Written as DNA, the CDR3 is TGTGCCAGCAGAAGGGACGCAGACTATGGCTACACCTTC. It translates to CASRRDADYGYTF.

This chain uses TRBV4-1 with TRBJ1-4; perhaps TRBD1 as D (5 bases). The CDR3 contains 17 residues. Trimming pared 0 bases from V and 0 bases from J, leaving 11 bases between. Germline loops: CDR1 MGHRA, CDR2 YSYEKL. The CDR3 coding sequence is TGCGCCAGCAGCCAAGAGCAGGGACTAACAACTAATGAAAAACTGTTTTTT. This encodes CASSQEQGLTTNEKLFF.

The chain has TRBV5-1 and TRBJ2-7, with D perhaps assigned TRBD1 or TRBD2 (5 bases each). Germline values: CDR1 SGHRS, CDR2 YFSETQ. V dropped 4 bases and J dropped 2 bases, with 10 bases sitting between them. This CDR3 region has 13 residues. CDR3 sequence: CASSRDGTYEQYF. The CDR3 coding sequence is TGCGCCAGCAGCCGGGACGGGACCTACGAGCAGTACTTC.

The gene calls are TRBV19 and TRBJ1-1, with 7 bases lining up with TRBD1. The CDR3 is 14 amino acids. Germline V gene data show CDR1 as LNHDA and CDR2 as SQIVND (reference sequence). With V trimmed by 5 bases and J by 1 base, 4 bases remained unmatched. CDR3 DNA sequence: TGTGCCAGTAGTCTAGGACAGGAGAACACTGAAGCTTTCTTT. Translation gives CASSLGQENTEAFF.

The count of this clone is one. The V call is TRBV4-1, the J call TRBJ1-4; D possibly corresponds to TRBD1 (6 bases). Germline assignment: CDR1 MGHRA and CDR2 YSYEKL. Trimming pared 3 bases from V and 4 bases from J, leaving 9 bases between. This CDR3 has 14 amino acids. CDR3 loop: CASSQTGSNEKLFF. CDR3 DNA sequence: TGCGCCAGCAGCCAGACAGGCAGTAATGAAAAACTGTTTTTT.

This chain connects TRBV1 to TRBJ2-3; the tabulated D call, TRBD2, remains unverified against the DNA. TRBV1 is termed a pseudogene. This CDR3 comprises 18 residues. DNA of the CDR3: TGCACCAGCAGCCAAGATCTTCCTAGCGGGGGTGGCGGAAATACGCAGTATTTT. Translation: CTSSQDLPSGGGGNTQYF.

Relative to its sample, this clone is medium-sized (0.01 to 0.1%). The rearrangement joins TRBV4-2 to TRBJ1-1; D perhaps matches TRBD1 (5 bases). Trimming removed 4 bases from V and 2 bases from J, with 14 bases in between. Germline lookup yields CDR1 LGHNA and CDR2 YNFKEQ. This CDR3 spans 15 amino acids. CDR3 bases: TGTGCCAGCAGCCCGGGGGGGGTTAGAAACACTGAAGCTTTCTTT. Encoded protein: CASSPGGVRNTEAFF.

The chain has TRBV9 and TRBJ1-2; perhaps TRBD1 as D (5 bases). This CDR3 comprises 12 residues. Germline V CDR1 and CDR2: SGDLS, YYNGEE. V gave up 0 bases and J gave up 8 bases, with 8 bases separating them. The CDR3 nucleotides are TGTGCCAGCAGCGTAGCTGGGACCGGCTACACCTTC. Translating it yields CASSVAGTGYTF. The whole variable domain, filled in from reference TRBV9 and TRBJ1-2, reads DSGVTQTPKHLITATGQRVTLRCSPRSGDLSVYWYQQSLDQGLQFLIQYYNGEERAKGNILERFSAQQFPDLHSELNLSSLELGDSALYFCASSVAGTGYTFGSGTRLTVV.

This chain connects TRBV13 to TRBJ1-1, with D possibly TRBD1 on 5 matching bases. Looked up from germline, CDR1 is PRHDT and CDR2 is FYEKMQ (reference sequence). Trimming stripped 3 bases from V and 5 bases from J, with 10 bases between. The CDR3 sequence is 13 residues long. The CDR3 is CASSLGRGTEAFF. In DNA form, the CDR3 reads TGTGCCAGCAGCTTGGGACGGGGGACTGAAGCTTTCTTT.

This chain links TRBV6-6 with TRBJ1-2; D is unresolved. Germline V gives CDR1 MNHNY, CDR2 SVGAGI (reference sequence). The CDR3 extends over 14 amino acids. V lost 6 bases and J lost 4, with 15 bases in between. CDR3 bases: TGTGCCAGCAGAAGCCTACACCTCCTCTATGGCTACACCTTC. Translating it yields CASRSLHLLYGYTF.

The chain links TRBV6-4 to TRBJ1-2; TRBD1 matches 12 bases. The V gene end was trimmed by 5 bases and the J gene end by 7 bases; junction bases not matched to a gene: 11. Per germline, CDR1 MRHNA and CDR2 SNTAGT. CDR3 size: 16 residues. CDR3 sequence: CASSYSGTGGLGGYTF. In DNA form, the CDR3 reads TGTGCCAGCAGTTATTCCGGGACAGGGGGCCTCGGTGGCTACACCTTC.

This clone came up once. The chain couples TRBV13 to TRBJ2-2; 8 bases map to TRBD1. The trim removed 0 bases at V and 0 bases at J, leaving 3 bases unmatched. The CDR3 consists of 17 residues. Per the germline V gene, CDR1 is PRHDT and CDR2 is FYEKMQ (reference sequence). The CDR3 sequence is CASSLGARGPNTGELFF. CDR3 sequence (DNA): TGTGCCAGCAGCTTAGGGGCCAGGGGGCCGAACACCGGGGAGCTGTTTTTT.

This clone was counted a few times. The V gene is TRBV5-4, the J gene TRBJ2-7, with 9 bases fitting TRBD1. J lost 5 bases, V lost 3 bases, and 12 bases had no gene match. Germline-derived CDR1 and CDR2 are SGHNT and YYREEE (reference sequence). This CDR3 comprises 16 residues. The CDR3 DNA is TGTGCCAGCAGCTCCGACAGGGGGTCTCAGTGGGACGAGCAGTACTTC. Translating gives CASSSDRGSQWDEQYF.

This chain joins TRBV6-1 and TRBJ1-6; no clear D. V was pared by 1 base and J by 10 bases, with 14 bases between. The CDR3 sequence is 15 residues long. Germline CDR1 MNHNS, CDR2 SASEGT. As DNA, the CDR3 is TGTGCCAGCAGTGAAGTTGCAGGCTGGCAATCACCCCTCCACTTT. As protein: CASSEVAGWQSPLHF.

The gene calls are TRBV25-1 and TRBJ2-1; 8 nucleotides line up with TRBD2. Germline V lookup: CDR1 MGHDK, CDR2 SYGVNS. This CDR3 is 14 amino acids long. The ends lost 7 bases at V and 1 base at J; junction bases unmatched: 3. The chain's CDR3 is CASTSGGSYNEQFF. The DNA for the CDR3 is TGTGCCAGCACCTCGGGGGGGTCCTACAATGAGCAGTTCTTC. The full variable domain, in which reference TRBV25-1 and TRBJ2-1 provide the parts outside the CDR3, is EADIYQTPRYLVIGTGKKITLECSQTMGHDKMYWYQQDPGMELHLIHYSYGVNSTEKGDLSSESTVSRIRTEHFPLTLESARPSHTSQYLCASTSGGSYNEQFFGPGTRLTVL.

The chain links TRBV6-1 to TRBJ2-7, with D perhaps TRBD2 (6 bases). The CDR3 contains 12 residues. The germline gives CDR1 MNHNS, CDR2 SASEGT. Trimming stripped 11 bases from V and 7 bases from J, with 18 bases between. The chain's CDR3 is CAGSRDREEQYF. The CDR3 nucleotides are TGTGCCGGTAGCCGGGATCGGGAGGAGCAGTACTTC.

The chain employs TRBV5-1 and TRBJ2-5, with TRBD1 matching 9 bases. With 4 bases clipped from V and 11 bases from J, the junction kept 18 bases outside the gene matches. CDR1 and CDR2 from the germline V gene are SGHRS and YFSETQ. The CDR3 is made up of 16 amino acids. DNA for the CDR3: TGCGCCAGCAGCCCGAGGGACAGGGCGGGCCGTACGGAGCAGTACTTC. It is translated as CASSPRDRAGRTEQYF. Together with reference TRBV5-1 and TRBJ2-5, the CDR3 gives the full variable domain: KAGVTQTPRYLIKTRGQQVTLSCSPISGHRSVSWYQQTPGQGLQFLFEYFSETQRNKGNFPGRFSGRQFSNSRSEMNVSTLELGDSALYLCASSPRDRAGRTEQYFGPGTRLLVL.

The chain is built from TRBV30 and TRBJ2-1, with D uncertain. CDR3 length equals 15 residues. Trimming removed 2 bases at V and 2 bases at J, with 13 bases between. CDR1 and CDR2 (germline): GTSNPN, SVGIG (reference sequence). CDR3 sequence: CAWSQARTTYNEQFF. DNA for the CDR3: TGTGCCTGGAGTCAGGCGAGAACTACCTACAATGAGCAGTTCTTC.